This paragraph reports one T cell receptor (beta chain). Germline V gene lookup returns CDR1 MNHNY and CDR2 SVGAGI (reference sequence). The CDR3 sequence is 12 residues long. Trimming removed 11 bases at V and 2 bases at J, with 10 bases between. Only in-frame clones appear in the TCRdb table, and some are missing; sequencing was by immunoSEQ multiplex PCR. The sample shows 15,000 or so clones, roughly 89% of them seen only once. The data stem from a study of blood T cell repertoires in COVID-19. The sequence came from an elderly woman with COVID-19, enrolled during active disease. The V call is TRBV6-6, the J call TRBJ2-1; D possibly corresponds to TRBD2 (5 bases). The sample comprised peripheral blood. The CDR3: CASEGTYNEQFF. The CDR3 nucleotides are TGTGCCTCCGAGGGAACCTACAATGAGCAGTTCTTC.